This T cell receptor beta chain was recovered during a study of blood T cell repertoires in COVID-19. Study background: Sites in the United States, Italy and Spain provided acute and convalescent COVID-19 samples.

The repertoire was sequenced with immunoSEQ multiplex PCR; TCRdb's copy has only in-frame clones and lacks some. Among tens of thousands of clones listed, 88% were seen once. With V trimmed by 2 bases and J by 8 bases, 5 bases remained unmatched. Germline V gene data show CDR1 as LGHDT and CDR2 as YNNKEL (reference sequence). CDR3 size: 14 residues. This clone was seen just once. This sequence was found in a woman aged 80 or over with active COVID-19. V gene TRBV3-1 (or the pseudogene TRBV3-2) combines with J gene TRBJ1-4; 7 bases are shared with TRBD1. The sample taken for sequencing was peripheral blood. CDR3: CASSQQGVGEKLFF. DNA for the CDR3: TGTGCCAGCAGCCAACAGGGGGTTGGGGAAAAACTGTTTTTT.